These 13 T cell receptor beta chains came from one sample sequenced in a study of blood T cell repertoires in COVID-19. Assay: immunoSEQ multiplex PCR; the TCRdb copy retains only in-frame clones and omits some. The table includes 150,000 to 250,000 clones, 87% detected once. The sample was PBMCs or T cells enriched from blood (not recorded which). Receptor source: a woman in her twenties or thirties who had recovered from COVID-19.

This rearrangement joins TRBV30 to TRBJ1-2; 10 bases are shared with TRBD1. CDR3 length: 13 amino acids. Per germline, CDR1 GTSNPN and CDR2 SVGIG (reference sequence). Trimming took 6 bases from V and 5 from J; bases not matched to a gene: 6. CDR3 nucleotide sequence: TGTGCCTGTACGGGACAGGGGAATTATGGCTACACCTTC. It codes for CACTGQGNYGYTF. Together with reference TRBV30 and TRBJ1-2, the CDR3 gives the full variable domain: SQTIHQWPATLVQPVGSPLSLECTVEGTSNPNLYWYRQAAGRGLQLLFYSVGIGQISSEVPQNLSASRPQDRQFILSSKKLLLSDSGFYLCACTGQGNYGYTFGSGTRLTVV.

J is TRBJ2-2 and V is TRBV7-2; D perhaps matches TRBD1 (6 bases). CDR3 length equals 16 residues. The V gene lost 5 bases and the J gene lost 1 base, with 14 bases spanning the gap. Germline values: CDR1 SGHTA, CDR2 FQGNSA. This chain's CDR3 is CASSATGTLNTGELFF. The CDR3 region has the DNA TGTGCCAGCAGCGCAACCGGGACACTGAACACCGGGGAGCTGTTTTTT.

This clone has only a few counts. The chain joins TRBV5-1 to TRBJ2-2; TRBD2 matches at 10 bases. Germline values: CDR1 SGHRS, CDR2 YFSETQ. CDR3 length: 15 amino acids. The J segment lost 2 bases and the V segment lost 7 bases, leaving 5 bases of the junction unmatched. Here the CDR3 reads CASWSGRANTGELFF. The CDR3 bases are TGCGCCAGCTGGAGCGGGAGGGCCAACACCGGGGAGCTGTTTTTT.

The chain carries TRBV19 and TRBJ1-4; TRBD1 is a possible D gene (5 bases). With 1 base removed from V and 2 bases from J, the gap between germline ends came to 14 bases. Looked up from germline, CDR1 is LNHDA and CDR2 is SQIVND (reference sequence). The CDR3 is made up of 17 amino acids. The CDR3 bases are TGTGCCAGTAGTATAGTCCCAGGGATGAGGACTAATGAAAAACTGTTTTTT. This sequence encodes CASSIVPGMRTNEKLFF. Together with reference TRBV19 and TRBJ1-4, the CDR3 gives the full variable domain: DGGITQSPKYLFRKEGQNVTLSCEQNLNHDAMYWYRQDPGQGLRLIYYSQIVNDFQKGDIAEGYSVSREKKESFPLTVTSAQKNPTAFYLCASSIVPGMRTNEKLFFGSGTQLSVL.

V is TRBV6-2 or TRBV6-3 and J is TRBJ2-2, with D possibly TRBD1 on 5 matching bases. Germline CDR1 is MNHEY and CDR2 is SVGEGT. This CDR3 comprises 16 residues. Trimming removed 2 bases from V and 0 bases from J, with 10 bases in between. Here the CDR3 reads CASSYQGSANTGELFF. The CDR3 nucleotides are TGTGCCAGCAGTTACCAGGGTTCCGCGAACACCGGGGAGCTGTTTTTT.

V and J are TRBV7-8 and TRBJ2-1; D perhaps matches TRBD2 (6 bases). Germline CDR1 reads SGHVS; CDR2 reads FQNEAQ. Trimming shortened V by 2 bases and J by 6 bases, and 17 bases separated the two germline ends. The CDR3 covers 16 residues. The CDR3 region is CASSLRFGGSGNEQFF. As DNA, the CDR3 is TGTGCCAGCAGCTTAAGATTTGGGGGGTCGGGCAATGAGCAGTTCTTC.

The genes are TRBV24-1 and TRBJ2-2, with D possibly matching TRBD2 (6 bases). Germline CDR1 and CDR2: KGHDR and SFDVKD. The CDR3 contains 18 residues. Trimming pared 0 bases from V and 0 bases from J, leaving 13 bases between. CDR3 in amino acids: CATSDLPGGVSNTGELFF. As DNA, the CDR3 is TGTGCCACCAGTGATTTGCCTGGCGGGGTCTCGAACACCGGGGAGCTGTTTTTT.

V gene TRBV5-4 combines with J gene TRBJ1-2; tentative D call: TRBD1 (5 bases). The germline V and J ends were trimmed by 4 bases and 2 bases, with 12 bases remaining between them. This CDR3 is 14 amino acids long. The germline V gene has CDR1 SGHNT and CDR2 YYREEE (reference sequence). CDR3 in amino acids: CASSPWGDNYGYTF. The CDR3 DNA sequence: TGTGCCAGCAGCCCATGGGGGGACAACTATGGCTACACCTTC.

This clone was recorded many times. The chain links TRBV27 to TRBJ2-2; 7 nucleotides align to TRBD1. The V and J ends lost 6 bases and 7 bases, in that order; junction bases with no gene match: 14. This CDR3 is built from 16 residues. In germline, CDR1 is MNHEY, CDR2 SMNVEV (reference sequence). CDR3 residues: CASRLEGGQSFGELFF. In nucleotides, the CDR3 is TGTGCCAGCAGGCTGGAAGGGGGCCAGTCCTTCGGGGAGCTGTTTTTT.

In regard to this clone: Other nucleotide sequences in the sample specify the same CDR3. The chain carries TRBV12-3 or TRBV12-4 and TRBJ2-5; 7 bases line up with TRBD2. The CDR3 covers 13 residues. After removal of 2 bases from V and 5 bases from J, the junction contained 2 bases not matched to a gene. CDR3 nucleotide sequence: TGTGCCAGCAGTTTACTCGGGGGGGAGACCCAGTACTTC. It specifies CASSLLGGETQYF.

The CDR3 DNA reads TGTGCCAGCAGCTTACTCGGGGACAGGGATGGCGGGGAGCTGTTTTTT. It yields the protein CASSLLGDRDGGELFF. The chain uses TRBV7-3 and TRBJ2-2; 9 nucleotides align to TRBD1. The CDR3 is 16 residues long. The V gene end was trimmed by 2 bases and the J gene end by 7 bases; junction bases not matched to a gene: 8. Per germline, CDR1 SGHTA and CDR2 FQGTGA.

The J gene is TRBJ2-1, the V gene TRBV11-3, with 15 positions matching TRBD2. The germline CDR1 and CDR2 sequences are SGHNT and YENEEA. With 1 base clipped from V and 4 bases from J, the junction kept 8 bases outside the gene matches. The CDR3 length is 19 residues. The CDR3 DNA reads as TGTGCCAGCAGCTTAGTTTGGACTAGCGGGAGGGAGGGGTACAATGAGCAGTTCTTC. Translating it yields CASSLVWTSGREGYNEQFF. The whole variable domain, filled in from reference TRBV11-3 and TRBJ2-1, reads EAGVVQSPRYKIIEKKQPVAFWCNPISGHNTLYWYLQNLGQGPELLIRYENEEAVDDSQLPKDRFSAERLKGVDSTLKIQPAELGDSAVYLCASSLVWTSGREGYNEQFFGPGTRLTVL.

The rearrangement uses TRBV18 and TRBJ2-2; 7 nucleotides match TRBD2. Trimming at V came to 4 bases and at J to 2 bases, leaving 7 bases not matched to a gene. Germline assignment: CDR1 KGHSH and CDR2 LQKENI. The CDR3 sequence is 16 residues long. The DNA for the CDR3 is TGTGCCAGCTCACTAAACGGACTAGAAAACACCGGGGAGCTGTTTTTT. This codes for CASSLNGLENTGELFF.